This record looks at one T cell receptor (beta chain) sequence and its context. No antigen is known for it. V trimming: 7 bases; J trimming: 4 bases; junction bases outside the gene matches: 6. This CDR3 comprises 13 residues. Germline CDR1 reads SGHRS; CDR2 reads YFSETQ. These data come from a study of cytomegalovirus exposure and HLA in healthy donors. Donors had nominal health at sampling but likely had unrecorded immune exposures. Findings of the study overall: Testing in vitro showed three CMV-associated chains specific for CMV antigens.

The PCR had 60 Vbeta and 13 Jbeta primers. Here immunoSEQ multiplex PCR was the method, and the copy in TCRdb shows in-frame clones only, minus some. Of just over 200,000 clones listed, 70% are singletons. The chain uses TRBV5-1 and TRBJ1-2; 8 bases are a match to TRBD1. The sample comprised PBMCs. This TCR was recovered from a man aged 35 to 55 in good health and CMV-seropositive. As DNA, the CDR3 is TGCGCCAGCCAGGGGGCCATCGGCTATGGCTACACCTTC. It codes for CASQGAIGYGYTF.